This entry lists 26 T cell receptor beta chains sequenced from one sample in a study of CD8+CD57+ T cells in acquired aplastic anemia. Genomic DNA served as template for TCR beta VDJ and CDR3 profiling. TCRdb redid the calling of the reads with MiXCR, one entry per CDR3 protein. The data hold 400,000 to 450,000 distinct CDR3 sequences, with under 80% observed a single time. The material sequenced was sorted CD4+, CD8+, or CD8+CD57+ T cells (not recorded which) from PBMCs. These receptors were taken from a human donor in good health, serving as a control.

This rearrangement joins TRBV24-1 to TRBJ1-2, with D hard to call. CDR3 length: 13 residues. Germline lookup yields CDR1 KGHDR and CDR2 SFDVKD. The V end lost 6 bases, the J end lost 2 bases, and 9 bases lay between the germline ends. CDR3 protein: CATSPPGNYGYTF. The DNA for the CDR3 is TGTGCCACCAGTCCCCCGGGGAACTATGGCTACACCTTC.

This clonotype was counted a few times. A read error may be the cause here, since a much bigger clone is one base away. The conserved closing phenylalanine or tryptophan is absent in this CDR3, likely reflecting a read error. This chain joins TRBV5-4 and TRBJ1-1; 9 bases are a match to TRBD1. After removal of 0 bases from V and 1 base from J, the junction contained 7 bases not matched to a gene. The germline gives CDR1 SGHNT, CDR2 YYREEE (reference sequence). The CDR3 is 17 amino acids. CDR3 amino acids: CASSLAQGARENTEAFL. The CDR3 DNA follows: TGTGCCAGCAGCTTGGCACAGGGGGCGAGGGAGAACACTGAAGCTTTCCTT.

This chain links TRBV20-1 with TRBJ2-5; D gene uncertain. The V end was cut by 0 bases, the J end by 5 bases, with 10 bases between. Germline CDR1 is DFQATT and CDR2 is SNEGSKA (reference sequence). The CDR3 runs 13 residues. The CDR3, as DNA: TGCAGTGCTAGAGATTGGGCCAGGGAGACCCAGTACTTC. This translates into CSARDWARETQYF.

CDR3 sequence (DNA): TGCAGTGCTATTCTCGGGGCACGGGATACGCAGTATTTT. This gives the protein CSAILGARDTQYF. The chain is built from TRBV20-1 and TRBJ2-3; the D gene could be TRBD1 or TRBD2 (5 bases each). Germline CDR1 DFQATT, CDR2 SNEGSKA (reference sequence). This CDR3 is built from 13 residues. Trimming removed 4 bases from V and 6 bases from J, with 14 bases in between.

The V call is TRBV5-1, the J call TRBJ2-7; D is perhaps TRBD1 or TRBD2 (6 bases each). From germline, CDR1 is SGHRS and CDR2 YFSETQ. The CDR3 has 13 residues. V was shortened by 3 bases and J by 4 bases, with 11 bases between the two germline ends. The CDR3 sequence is CASSYGGHYEQYF. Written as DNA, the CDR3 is TGCGCCAGCAGCTACGGGGGCCATTACGAGCAGTACTTC. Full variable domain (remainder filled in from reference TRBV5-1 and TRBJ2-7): KAGVTQTPRYLIKTRGQQVTLSCSPISGHRSVSWYQQTPGQGLQFLFEYFSETQRNKGNFPGRFSGRQFSNSRSEMNVSTLELGDSALYLCASSYGGHYEQYFGPGTRLTVT.

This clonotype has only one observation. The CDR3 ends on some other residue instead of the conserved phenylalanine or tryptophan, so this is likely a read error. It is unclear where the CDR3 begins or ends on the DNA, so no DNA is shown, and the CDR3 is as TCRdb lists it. This CDR3 is CASRVTGKSILAQAP. This chain links TRBV2 with TRBJ2-7; TRBD1, the table's D call, was not compared with the DNA. The CDR3 is made up of 15 amino acids, end residues included. Germline V lookup: CDR1 SNHLY, CDR2 FYNNEI.

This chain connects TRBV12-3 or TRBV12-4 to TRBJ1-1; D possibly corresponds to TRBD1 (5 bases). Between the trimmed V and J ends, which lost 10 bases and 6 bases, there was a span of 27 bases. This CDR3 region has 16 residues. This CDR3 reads CATSLIQRTGRAEAFF. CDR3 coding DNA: TGTGCCACCAGCTTAATTCAAAGGACGGGACGTGCTGAAGCTTTCTTT.

The CDR3 DNA reads TGCAGTGCTAGAGATCCAGGCGATGGCTACACCTTC. This codes for CSARDPGDGYTF. The V gene is TRBV20-1, the J gene TRBJ1-2, with D hard to call. Looked up from germline, CDR1 is DFQATT and CDR2 is SNEGSKA (reference sequence). This CDR3 region has 12 residues. Trimming stripped 0 bases from V and 6 bases from J, with 8 bases between.

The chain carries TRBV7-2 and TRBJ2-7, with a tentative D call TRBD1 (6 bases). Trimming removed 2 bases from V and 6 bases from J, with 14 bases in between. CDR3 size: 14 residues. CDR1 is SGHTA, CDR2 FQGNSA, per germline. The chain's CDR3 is CASSLLGAHSEQYF. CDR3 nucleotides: TGTGCCAGCAGCTTATTGGGGGCGCATTCCGAGCAGTACTTC. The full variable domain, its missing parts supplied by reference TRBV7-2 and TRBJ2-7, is GAGVSQSPSNKVTEKGKDVELRCDPISGHTALYWYRQSLGQGLEFLIYFQGNSAPDKSGLPSDRFSAERTGGSVSTLTIQRTQQEDSAVYLCASSLLGAHSEQYFGPGTRLTVT.

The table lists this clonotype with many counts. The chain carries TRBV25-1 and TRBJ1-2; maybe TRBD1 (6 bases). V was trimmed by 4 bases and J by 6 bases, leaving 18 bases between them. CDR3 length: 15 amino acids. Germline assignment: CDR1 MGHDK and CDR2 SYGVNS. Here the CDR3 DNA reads TGTGCCAGCAGTGGCCTCGCGGGACAAGTTAATGGCTACACCTTC. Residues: CASSGLAGQVNGYTF.

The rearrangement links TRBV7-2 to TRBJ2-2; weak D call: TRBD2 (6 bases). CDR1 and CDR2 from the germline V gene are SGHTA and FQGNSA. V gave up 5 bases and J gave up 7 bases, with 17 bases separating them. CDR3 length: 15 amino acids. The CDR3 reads CASSGGGRRDGELFF. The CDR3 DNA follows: TGTGCCAGCAGCGGGGGAGGCCGCAGGGACGGGGAGCTGTTTTTT.

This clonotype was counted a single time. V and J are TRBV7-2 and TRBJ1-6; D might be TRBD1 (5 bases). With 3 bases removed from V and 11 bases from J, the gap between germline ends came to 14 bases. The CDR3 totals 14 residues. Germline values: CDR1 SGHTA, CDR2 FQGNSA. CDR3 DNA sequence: TGTGCCAGCAGCTTTGGGGGGTTTCGCACACCCCTCCACTTT. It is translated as CASSFGGFRTPLHF.

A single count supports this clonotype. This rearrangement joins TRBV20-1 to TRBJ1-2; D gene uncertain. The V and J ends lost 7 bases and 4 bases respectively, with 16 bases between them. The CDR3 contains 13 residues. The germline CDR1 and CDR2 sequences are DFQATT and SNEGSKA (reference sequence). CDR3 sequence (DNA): TGCAGTGTTGGAGAGCGGGCAAGCTATGGCTACACCTTC. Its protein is CSVGERASYGYTF.

Written as DNA, the CDR3 is TGTGCCAGCAGCTTAGTTTCGGGGGGCTGGGCCAACGTCCTGACTTTC. Translation: CASSLVSGGWANVLTF. The chain links TRBV9 to TRBJ2-6, with a tentative D call TRBD2 (7 bases). This CDR3 is 16 amino acids long. The germline V gene has CDR1 SGDLS and CDR2 YYNGEE. The V and J ends lost 4 bases and 5 bases respectively, with 16 bases between them.

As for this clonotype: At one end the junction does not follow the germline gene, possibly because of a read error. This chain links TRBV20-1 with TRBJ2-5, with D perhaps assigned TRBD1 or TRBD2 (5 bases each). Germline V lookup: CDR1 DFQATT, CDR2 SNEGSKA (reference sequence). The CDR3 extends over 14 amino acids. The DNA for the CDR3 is TGCAGTGCCAGAGCCAGGGACGGGTTGGAGGCCCAGTACTTC. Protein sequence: CSARARDGLEAQYF.

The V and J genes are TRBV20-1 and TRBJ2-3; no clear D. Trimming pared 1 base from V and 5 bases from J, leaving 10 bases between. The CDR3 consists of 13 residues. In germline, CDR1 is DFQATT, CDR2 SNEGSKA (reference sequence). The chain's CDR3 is CSARVGFQDTQYF. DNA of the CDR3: TGCAGTGCTAGAGTCGGGTTTCAAGATACGCAGTATTTT.

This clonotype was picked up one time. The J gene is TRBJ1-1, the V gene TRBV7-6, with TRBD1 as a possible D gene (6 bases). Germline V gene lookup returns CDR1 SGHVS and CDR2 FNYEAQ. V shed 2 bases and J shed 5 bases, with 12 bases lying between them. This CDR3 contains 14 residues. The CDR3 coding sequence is TGTGCCAGCAGCTTATCTACAGGGATGACTGAAGCTTTCTTT. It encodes CASSLSTGMTEAFF.

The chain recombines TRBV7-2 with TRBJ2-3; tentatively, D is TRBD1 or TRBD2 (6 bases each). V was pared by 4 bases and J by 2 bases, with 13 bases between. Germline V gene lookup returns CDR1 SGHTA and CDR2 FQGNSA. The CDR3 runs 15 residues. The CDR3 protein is CASSSLGGDTDTQYF. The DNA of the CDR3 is TGTGCCAGCAGCTCCCTCGGGGGCGACACAGATACGCAGTATTTT.

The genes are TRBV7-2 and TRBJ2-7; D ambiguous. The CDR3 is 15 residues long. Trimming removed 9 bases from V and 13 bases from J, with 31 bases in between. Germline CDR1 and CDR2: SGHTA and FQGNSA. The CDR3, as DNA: TGTGCCAGTATGGCCGGGCGGAAGGCCTCCTACGGGCAATACTTC. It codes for CASMAGRKASYGQYF.

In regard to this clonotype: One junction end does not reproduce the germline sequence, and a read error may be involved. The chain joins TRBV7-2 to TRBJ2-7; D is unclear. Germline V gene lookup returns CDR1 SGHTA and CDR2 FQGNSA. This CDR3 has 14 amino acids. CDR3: CASSEPRRSTEPHF. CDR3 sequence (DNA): TGTGCCAGCAGCGAGCCGAGAAGAAGCACCGAGCCGCACTTC.

CDR3 amino acids: CSARDYRGEKLFF. DNA of the CDR3: TGCAGTGCTAGAGATTACAGGGGTGAAAAACTGTTTTTT. The chain couples TRBV20-1 to TRBJ1-4; 7 bases are a match to TRBD1. Germline V lookup: CDR1 DFQATT, CDR2 SNEGSKA (reference sequence). CDR3 size: 13 residues. V gave up 0 bases and J gave up 7 bases; unmatched junction bases: 2.

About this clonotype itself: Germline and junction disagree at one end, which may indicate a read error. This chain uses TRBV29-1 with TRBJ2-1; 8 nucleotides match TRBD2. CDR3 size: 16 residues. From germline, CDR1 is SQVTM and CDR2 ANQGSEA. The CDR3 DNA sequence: TGCAGCGTTGAAGAGGCGGGGGGCCGAAACTGCAATGGGCAGTTCTTC. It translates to CSVEEAGGRNCNGQFF.

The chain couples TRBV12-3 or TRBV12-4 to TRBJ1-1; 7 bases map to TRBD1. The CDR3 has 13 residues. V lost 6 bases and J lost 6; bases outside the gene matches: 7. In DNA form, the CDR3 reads TGTGCCAGCAGCGTTAGCCAGGGGGCTGAAGCTTTCTTT. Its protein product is CASSVSQGAEAFF.

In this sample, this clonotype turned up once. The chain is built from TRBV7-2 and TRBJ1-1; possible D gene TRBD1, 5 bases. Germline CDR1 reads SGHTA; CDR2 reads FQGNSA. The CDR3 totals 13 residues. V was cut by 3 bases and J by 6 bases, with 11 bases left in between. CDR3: CASSFPGPAEAFF. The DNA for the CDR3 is TGTGCCAGCAGCTTTCCAGGGCCCGCTGAAGCTTTCTTT.

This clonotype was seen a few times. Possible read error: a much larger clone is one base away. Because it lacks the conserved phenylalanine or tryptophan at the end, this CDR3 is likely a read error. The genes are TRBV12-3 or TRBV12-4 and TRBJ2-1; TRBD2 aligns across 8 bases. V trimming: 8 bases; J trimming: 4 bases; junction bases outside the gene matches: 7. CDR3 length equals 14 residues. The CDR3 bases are TGTGCCAGCTACCCAGCGGGGGCTTACAATGAGCAGTTCTTA. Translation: CASYPAGAYNEQFL.

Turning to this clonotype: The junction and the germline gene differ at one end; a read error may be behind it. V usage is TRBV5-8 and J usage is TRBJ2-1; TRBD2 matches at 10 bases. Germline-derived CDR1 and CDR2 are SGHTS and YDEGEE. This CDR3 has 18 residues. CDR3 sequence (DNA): TGCGCCAGCAGCTTAGAGCCGATCGTGAGCGGGGGGGCGAATGAGCAGTTCTTC. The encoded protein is CASSLEPIVSGGANEQFF.